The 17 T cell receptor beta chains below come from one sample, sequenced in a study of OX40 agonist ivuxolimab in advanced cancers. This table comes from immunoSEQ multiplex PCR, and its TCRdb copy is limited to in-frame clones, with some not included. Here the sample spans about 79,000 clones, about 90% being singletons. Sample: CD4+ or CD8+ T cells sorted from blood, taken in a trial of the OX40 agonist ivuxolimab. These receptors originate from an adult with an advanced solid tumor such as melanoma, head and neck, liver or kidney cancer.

The CDR3 is CASINGQATYGYTF. CDR3 sequence (DNA): TGTGCCAGCATCAACGGACAGGCCACCTATGGCTACACCTTC. This sequence joins TRBV28 and TRBJ1-2, with TRBD1 matching over 7 bases. Per the germline V gene, CDR1 is MDHEN and CDR2 is SYDVKM. The CDR3 spans 14 residues. The V gene end was trimmed by 7 bases and the J gene end by 4 bases; junction bases not matched to a gene: 9.

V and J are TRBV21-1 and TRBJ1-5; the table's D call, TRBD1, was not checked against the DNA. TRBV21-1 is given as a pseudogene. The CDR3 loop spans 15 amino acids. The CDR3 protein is CASSKAGQGNQPQHF. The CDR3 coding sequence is TGTGCCAGCAGCAAAGCGGGGCAGGGCAATCAGCCCCAGCATTTT.

The CDR3 protein is CASSEYRGTGETQYF. The CDR3 nucleotides are TGTGCCAGCAGTGAATATAGGGGGACGGGGGAGACCCAGTACTTC. V and J are TRBV25-1 and TRBJ2-5; a possible D gene is TRBD1 (6 bases). Per germline, CDR1 MGHDK and CDR2 SYGVNS. Trimming took off 0 bases at V and 5 bases at J, with 13 bases between the two ends. The CDR3 covers 15 residues.

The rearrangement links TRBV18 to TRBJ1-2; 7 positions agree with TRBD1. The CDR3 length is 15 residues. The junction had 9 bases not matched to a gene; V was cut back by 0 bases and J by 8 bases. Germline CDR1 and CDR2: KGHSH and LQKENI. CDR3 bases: TGTGCCAGCTCACCACCAGGGGGCTCTCCCTGGGGCTACACCTTC. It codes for CASSPPGGSPWGYTF. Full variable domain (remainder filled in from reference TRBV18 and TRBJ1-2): NAGVMQNPRHLVRRRGQEARLRCSPMKGHSHVYWYRQLPEEGLKFMVYLQKENIIDESGMPKERFSAEFPKEGPSILRIQQVVRGDSAAYFCASSPPGGSPWGYTFGSGTRLTVV.

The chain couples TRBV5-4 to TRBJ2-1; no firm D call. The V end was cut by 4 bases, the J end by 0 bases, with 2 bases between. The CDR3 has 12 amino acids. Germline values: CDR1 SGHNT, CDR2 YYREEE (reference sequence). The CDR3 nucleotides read TGTGCCAGCAGCCTCTCCTACAATGAGCAGTTCTTC. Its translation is CASSLSYNEQFF.

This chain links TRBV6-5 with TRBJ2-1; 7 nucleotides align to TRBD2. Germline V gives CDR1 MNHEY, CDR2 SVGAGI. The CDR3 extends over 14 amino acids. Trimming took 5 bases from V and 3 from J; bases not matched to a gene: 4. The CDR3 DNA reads TGTGCCAGCAGTCGGGAGGAACGCTACAATGAGCAGTTCTTC. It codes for CASSREERYNEQFF.

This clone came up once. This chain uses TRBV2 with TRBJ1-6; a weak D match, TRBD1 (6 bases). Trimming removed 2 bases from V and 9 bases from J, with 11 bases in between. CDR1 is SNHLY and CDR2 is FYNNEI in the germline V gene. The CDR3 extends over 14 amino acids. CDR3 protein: CASSERTAFSPLHF. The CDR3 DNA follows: TGTGCCAGCAGTGAACGGACAGCATTTTCACCCCTCCACTTT.

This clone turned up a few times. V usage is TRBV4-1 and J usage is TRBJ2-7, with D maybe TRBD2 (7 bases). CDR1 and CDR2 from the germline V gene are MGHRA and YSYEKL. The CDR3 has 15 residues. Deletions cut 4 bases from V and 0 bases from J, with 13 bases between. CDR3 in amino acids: CASSPGGGRSYEQYF. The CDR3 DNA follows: TGCGCCAGCAGCCCTGGCGGGGGCCGCTCCTACGAGCAGTACTTC.

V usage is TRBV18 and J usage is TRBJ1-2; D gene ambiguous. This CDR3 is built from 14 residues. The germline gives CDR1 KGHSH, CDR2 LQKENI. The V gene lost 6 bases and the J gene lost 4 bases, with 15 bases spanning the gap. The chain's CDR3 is CASSQSNSLYGYTF. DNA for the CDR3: TGTGCCAGCTCTCAGTCGAACTCTCTCTATGGCTACACCTTC.

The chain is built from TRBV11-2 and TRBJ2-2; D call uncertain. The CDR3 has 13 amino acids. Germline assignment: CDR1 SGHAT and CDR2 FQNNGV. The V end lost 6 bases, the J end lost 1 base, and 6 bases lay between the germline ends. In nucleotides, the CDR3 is TGTGCCAGCAGATGGGGGAACACCGGGGAGCTGTTTTTT. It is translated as CASRWGNTGELFF. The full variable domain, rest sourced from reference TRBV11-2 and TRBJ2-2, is EAGVAQSPRYKIIEKRQSVAFWCNPISGHATLYWYQQILGQGPKLLIQFQNNGVVDDSQLPKDRFSAERLKGVDSTLKIQPAKLEDSAVYLCASRWGNTGELFFGEGSRLTVL.

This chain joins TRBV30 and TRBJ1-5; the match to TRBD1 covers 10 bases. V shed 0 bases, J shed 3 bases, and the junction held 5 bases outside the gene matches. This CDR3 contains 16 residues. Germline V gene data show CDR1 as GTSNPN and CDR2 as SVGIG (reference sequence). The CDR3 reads CAWSVRDRGLNQPQHF. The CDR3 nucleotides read TGTGCCTGGAGTGTACGGGACAGGGGTCTCAATCAGCCCCAGCATTTT.

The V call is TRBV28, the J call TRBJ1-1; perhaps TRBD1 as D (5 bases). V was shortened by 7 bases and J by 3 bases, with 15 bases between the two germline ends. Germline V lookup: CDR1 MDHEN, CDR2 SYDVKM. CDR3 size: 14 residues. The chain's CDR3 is CASTPGGRDTEAFF. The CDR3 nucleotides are TGTGCCAGCACCCCCGGAGGCAGGGACACTGAAGCTTTCTTT.

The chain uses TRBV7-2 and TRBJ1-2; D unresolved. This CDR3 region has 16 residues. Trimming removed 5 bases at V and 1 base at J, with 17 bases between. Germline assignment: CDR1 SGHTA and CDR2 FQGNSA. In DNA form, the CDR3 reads TGTGCCAGCAGCCAGAGGTCGGGTGAGGGTAACTATGGCTACACCTTC. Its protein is CASSQRSGEGNYGYTF.

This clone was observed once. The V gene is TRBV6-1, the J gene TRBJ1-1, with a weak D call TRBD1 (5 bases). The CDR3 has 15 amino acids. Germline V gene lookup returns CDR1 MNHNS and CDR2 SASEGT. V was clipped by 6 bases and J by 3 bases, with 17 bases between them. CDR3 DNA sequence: TGTGCCAGCAGCCGTCTCCGGGTAGGGGACACTGAAGCTTTCTTT. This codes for CASSRLRVGDTEAFF.

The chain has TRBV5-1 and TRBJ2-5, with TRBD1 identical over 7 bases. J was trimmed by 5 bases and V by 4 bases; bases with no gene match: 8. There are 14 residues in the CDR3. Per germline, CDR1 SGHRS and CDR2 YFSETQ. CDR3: CASSADRVGETQYF. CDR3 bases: TGCGCCAGCAGCGCCGACAGGGTTGGTGAGACCCAGTACTTC.

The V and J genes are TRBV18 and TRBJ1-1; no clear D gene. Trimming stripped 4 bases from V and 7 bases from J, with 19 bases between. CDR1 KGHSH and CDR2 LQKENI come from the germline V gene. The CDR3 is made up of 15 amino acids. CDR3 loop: CASSLSTTSAGEAFF. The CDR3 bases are TGTGCCAGCTCACTATCGACGACGTCAGCGGGTGAAGCTTTCTTT.

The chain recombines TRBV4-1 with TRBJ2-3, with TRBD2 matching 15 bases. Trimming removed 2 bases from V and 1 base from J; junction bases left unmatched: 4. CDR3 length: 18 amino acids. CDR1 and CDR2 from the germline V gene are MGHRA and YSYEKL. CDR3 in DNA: TGCGCCAGCAGCCAACCTGGACTAGCGGGGGGGGGCACAGATACGCAGTATTTT. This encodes CASSQPGLAGGGTDTQYF.